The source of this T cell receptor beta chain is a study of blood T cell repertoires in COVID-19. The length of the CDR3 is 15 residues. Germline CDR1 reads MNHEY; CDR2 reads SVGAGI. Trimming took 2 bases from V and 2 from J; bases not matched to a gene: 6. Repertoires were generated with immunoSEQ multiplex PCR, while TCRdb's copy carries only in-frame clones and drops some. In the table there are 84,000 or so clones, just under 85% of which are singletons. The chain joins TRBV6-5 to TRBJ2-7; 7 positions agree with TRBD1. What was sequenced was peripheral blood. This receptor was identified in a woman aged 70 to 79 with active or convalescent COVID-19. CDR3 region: CASSYGTGAPYEQYF. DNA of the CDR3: TGTGCCAGCAGTTACGGAACAGGGGCCCCCTACGAGCAGTACTTC.